This section outlines one T cell receptor beta chain sequence together with its context. Per the study methods: Without quality scores, immunoSEQ junctional reads could not be filtered like full-length reads. TCRdb's table, derived via immunoSEQ multiplex PCR, lists solely in-frame clones and lacks some. D and trimming come from the DNA, and the V and J calls and clone size come from that table. The data hold millions of clones, with over 85% observed a single time. The ends were cut back, 3 bases at V and 4 bases at J, with 19 bases in the middle. The germline gives CDR1 SGDLS, CDR2 YYNGEE. The CDR3 loop spans 16 amino acids. These data come from a study of shared clonotypes between healthy human individuals.

The genes are TRBV9 and TRBJ1-1; TRBD1 is a possible D gene (6 bases). The receptor comes from a man between 18 and 35 years old in good health. Some clones in this sample may be carry-over from other donors' samples. Material: naive CD4+ T cells from PBMCs. As to subset: CD45RA+ positively selected. CDR3 region: CASSGRTGNSVTEAFF. In DNA form, the CDR3 reads TGTGCCAGCAGCGGAAGAACAGGGAACTCGGTCACTGAAGCTTTCTTT.